The present T cell receptor (beta chain) was sequenced within a study of shared clonotypes between healthy human individuals. This CDR3 region has 14 residues. Trimming cost V 6 bases and J 1 base, with 7 bases left between them. The germline gives CDR1 MNHEY, CDR2 SVGAGI. Clones were sequenced by immunoSEQ multiplex PCR, and TCRdb holds only the in-frame ones, with some missing. The data hold about 1.5 million clones, with 95% to 99% observed a single time. The source of this sequence is a man under 40 in good health. The J gene is TRBJ2-6, the V gene TRBV6-5; D is unclear. The sequencing sample was made of naive CD4+ T cells sorted from blood. Sample subset: CD45RA+ positively selected. CDR3 in DNA: TGTGCCAGCAGCTCGCTTTCTGGGGCCAACGTCCTGACTTTC. It codes for CASSSLSGANVLTF.